This TCR beta chain stems from a study of T cell responses to AZD1222 COVID-19 vaccine. Study results and caveats: In a largely white British group with more females than males, clonal diversity was possibly underestimated.

Here immunoSEQ multiplex PCR was the method, and the copy in TCRdb shows in-frame clones only, minus some. This sample has over 100,000 clones, with 87% found just once. A remark on this clone: Its antigen remains unknown.

The CDR3 spans 14 residues. Germline CDR1 and CDR2: LNHDA and SQIVND (reference sequence). V lost 8 bases and J lost 4, with 14 bases in between. The receptor was isolated from an adult who received the AZD1222 COVID-19 vaccine. The sequences come from peripheral blood, collected 28 days after the second AZD1222 dose. The V and J genes are TRBV19 and TRBJ2-2; D tentatively fits TRBD1 or TRBD2 (5 bases each). The CDR3 region is CASQRDRVTGELFF. The CDR3 nucleotides are TGTGCCAGTCAAAGGGACCGAGTCACCGGGGAGCTGTTTTTT. Drawing the rest from reference TRBV19 and TRBJ2-2, the complete variable domain is DGGITQSPKYLFRKEGQNVTLSCEQNLNHDAMYWYRQDPGQGLRLIYYSQIVNDFQKGDIAEGYSVSREKKESFPLTVTSAQKNPTAFYLCASQRDRVTGELFFGEGSRLTVL.